This paragraph reports one T cell receptor (beta chain). J was trimmed by 5 bases and V by 4 bases; bases with no gene match: 6. This CDR3 has 15 amino acids. Germline values: CDR1 LGHDT, CDR2 YNNKEL (reference sequence). The data stem from a study of blood T cell repertoires in COVID-19. Study processing details: Reference gene primer amplification gave nucleated cell count estimates. The protocol was immunoSEQ multiplex PCR, while the TCRdb copy is restricted to in-frame clones and leaves out a portion. V and J calls and clone size follow that table, whereas D and trimming were derived from the DNA. Of some 220,000 clones listed, about 80% are singletons.

Sequencing was done on a sample of peripheral blood. The receptor was derived from a woman under 40 who had recovered from COVID-19. V is TRBV3-1 (or the pseudogene TRBV3-2) and J is TRBJ2-3, with TRBD1 matching 10 bases. CDR3 protein: CASSRAGQGLDTQYF. CDR3 in DNA: TGTGCCAGCAGCCGTGCGGGACAGGGGTTAGATACGCAGTATTTT.